These T cell receptor beta chains were read from a single sample in a study of brain T cells in children with intractable seizures. Libraries were prepared by immunoSEQ multiplex PCR; TCRdb keeps only in-frame clonotypes and omits some of them. The repertoire holds over 95,000 clones, with 85% to 95% as singletons. The sequenced sample was peripheral blood, obtained at surgery. These receptor sequences come from a boy younger than two with hemimegalencephaly and intractable seizures. Each CDR3 is given with its conserved first and last residue. The order of the fields is V gene, CDR3 length, J gene, CDR3 protein.

TRBV30	11	TRBJ1-1	CAWSPIPRAFF
TRBV12-3/TRBV12-4	13	TRBJ2-2	CASSLGLPGELFF
TRBV5-1	17	TRBJ2-3	CASSLDLAGGLGDTQYF
TRBV27	14	TRBJ1-1	CASSLYRADTEAFF
TRBV6-1	18	TRBJ2-2	CASSDVLRVPDRERELFF
TRBV7-3	17	TRBJ2-1	CASSTGLAAITYNEQFF
TRBV28	14	TRBJ2-7	CASSFLHTPYEQYF
TRBV18	14	TRBJ1-5	CASSQGQGDQPQHF
TRBV7-8	15	TRBJ1-1	CASSSTHRLNTEAFF
TRBV9	15	TRBJ1-1	CASSLGQGVDTEAFF
TRBV19	14	TRBJ2-4	CASSPTDSQNIQYF
TRBV18	16	TRBJ1-3	CASSQLMDRLGNTIYF
TRBV11-2	12	TRBJ2-7	CASSRSSYEQYF
TRBV7-2	14	TRBJ1-5	CASSRDSLNQPQHF
TRBV7-3	15	TRBJ1-6	CASSLSGFANSPLHF
TRBV5-1	15	TRBJ2-4	CASSLSYGTRDIQYF
TRBV12-3/TRBV12-4	13	TRBJ2-7	CASSSGQGREQYF